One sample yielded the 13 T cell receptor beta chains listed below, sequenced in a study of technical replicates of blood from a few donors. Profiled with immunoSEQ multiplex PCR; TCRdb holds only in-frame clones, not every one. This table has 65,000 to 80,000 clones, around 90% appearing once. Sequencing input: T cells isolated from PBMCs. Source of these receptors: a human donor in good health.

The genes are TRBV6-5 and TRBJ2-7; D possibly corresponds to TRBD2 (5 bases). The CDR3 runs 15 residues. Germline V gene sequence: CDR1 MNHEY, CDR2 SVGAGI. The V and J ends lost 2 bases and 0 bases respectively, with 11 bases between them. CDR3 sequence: CASSYGSRDSYEQYF. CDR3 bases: TGTGCCAGCAGTTACGGTTCCCGGGACTCCTACGAGCAGTACTTC.

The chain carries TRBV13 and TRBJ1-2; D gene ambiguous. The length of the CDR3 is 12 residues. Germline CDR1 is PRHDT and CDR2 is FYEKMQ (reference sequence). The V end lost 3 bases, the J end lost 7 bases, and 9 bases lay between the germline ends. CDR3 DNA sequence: TGTGCCAGCAGCTTTGCCCGGGGTGGCTACACCTTC. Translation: CASSFARGGYTF. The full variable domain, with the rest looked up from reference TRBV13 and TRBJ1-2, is AAGVIQSPRHLIKEKRETATLKCYPIPRHDTVYWYQQGPGQDPQFLISFYEKMQSDKGSIPDRFSAQQFSDYHSELNMSSLELGDSALYFCASSFARGGYTFGSGTRLTVV.

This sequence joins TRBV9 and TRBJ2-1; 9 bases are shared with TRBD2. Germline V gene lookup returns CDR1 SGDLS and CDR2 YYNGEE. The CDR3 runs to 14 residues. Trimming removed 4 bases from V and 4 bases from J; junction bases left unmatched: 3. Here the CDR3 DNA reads TGTGCCAGCAGCATGCTAGCGGGGTACAATGAGCAGTTCTTC. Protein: CASSMLAGYNEQFF. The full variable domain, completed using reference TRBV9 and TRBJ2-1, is DSGVTQTPKHLITATGQRVTLRCSPRSGDLSVYWYQQSLDQGLQFLIQYYNGEERAKGNILERFSAQQFPDLHSELNLSSLELGDSALYFCASSMLAGYNEQFFGPGTRLTVL.

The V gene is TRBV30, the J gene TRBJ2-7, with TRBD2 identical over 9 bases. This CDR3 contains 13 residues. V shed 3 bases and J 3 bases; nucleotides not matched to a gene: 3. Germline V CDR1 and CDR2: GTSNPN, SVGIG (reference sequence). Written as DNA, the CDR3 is TGTGCCTGGAGACTAGCGGGTCTCTACGAGCAGTACTTC. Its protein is CAWRLAGLYEQYF.

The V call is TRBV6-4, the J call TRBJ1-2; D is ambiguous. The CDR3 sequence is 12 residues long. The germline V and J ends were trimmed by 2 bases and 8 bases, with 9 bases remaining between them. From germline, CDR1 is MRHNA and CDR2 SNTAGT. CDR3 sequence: CASSDRGVGYTF. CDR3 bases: TGTGCCAGCAGTGACCGGGGAGTCGGCTACACCTTC.

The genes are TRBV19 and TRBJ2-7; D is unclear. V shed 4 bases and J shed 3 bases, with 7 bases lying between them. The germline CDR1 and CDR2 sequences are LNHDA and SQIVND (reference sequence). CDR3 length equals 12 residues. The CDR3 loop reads CASSTGGYEQYF. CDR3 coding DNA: TGTGCCAGTAGTACAGGTGGCTACGAGCAGTACTTC.

The chain's CDR3 is CSASSQDEQYF. CDR3 in DNA: TGCAGTGCTAGTTCTCAGGACGAGCAGTACTTC. The chain is built from TRBV20-1 and TRBJ2-7; no clear D gene. V lost 3 bases, J lost 5 bases, and 8 bases lay in between. Germline V gene lookup returns CDR1 DFQATT and CDR2 SNEGSKA (reference sequence). This CDR3 comprises 11 residues.

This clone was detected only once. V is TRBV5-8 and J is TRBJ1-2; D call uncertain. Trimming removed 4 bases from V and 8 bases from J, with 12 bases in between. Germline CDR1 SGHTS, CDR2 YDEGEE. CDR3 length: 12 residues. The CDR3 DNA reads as TGTGCCAGCAGCCCTCGACTGGAGGGCTACACCTTC. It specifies CASSPRLEGYTF.

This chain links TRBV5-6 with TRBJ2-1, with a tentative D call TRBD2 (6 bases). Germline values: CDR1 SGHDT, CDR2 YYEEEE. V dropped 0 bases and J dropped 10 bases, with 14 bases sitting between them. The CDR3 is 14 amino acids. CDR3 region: CASSLDGGAGEQFF. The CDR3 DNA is TGTGCCAGCAGCTTGGACGGAGGGGCGGGGGAGCAGTTCTTC.

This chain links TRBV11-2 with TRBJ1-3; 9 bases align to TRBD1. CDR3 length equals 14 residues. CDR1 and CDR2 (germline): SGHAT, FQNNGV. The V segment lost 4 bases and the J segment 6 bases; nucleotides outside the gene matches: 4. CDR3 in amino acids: CASSSQGAKNTIYF. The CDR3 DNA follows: TGTGCCAGCAGCTCACAGGGGGCTAAAAACACCATATATTTT.

DNA for the CDR3: TGTGCTAGTGGTTTGGTACTGGGGGGGGCCGGCGGGGAGCTGTTTTTT. The encoded protein is CASGLVLGGAGGELFF. The chain couples TRBV12-5 to TRBJ2-2; a possible D gene is TRBD2 (7 bases). V shed 0 bases and J shed 7 bases, with 15 bases lying between them. CDR1 is LGHNT and CDR2 is FRNRAP in the germline V gene. The CDR3 has 16 amino acids.

The CDR3 loop reads CAISESGEDEQFF. The CDR3, as DNA: TGTGCCATCAGTGAGTCGGGGGAGGATGAGCAGTTCTTC. The rearrangement uses TRBV10-3 and TRBJ2-1; tentatively, D is TRBD2 (6 bases). Germline lookup yields CDR1 ENHRY and CDR2 SYGVKD. The CDR3 is 13 amino acids. Trimming removed 0 bases at V and 8 bases at J, with 8 bases between.

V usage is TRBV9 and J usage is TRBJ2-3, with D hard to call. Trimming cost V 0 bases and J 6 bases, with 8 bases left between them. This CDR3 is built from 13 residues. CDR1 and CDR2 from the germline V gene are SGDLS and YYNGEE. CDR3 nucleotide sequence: TGTGCCAGCAGCGTAGCTTGGGCCGATACGCAGTATTTT. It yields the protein CASSVAWADTQYF.